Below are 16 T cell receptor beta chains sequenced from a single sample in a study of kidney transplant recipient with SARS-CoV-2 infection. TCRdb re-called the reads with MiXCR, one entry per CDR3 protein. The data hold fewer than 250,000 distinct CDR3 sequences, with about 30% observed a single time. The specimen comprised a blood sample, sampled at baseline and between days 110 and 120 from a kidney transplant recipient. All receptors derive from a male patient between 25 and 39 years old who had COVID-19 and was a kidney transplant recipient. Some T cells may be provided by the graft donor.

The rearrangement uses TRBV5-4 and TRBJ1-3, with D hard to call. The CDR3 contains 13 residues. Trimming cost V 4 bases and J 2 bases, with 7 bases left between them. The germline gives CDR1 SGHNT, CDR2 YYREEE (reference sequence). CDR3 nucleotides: TGTGCCAGCAGCCGCCGGACTGGAAACACCATATATTTT. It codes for CASSRRTGNTIYF.

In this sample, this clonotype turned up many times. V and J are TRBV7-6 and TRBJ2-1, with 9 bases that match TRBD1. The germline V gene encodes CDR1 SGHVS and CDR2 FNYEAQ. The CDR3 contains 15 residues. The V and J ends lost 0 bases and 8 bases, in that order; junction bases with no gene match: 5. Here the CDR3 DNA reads TGTGCCAGCAGCTTAGCGGGACAGGGCGCGTATGAGCAGTTCTTC. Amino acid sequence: CASSLAGQGAYEQFF.

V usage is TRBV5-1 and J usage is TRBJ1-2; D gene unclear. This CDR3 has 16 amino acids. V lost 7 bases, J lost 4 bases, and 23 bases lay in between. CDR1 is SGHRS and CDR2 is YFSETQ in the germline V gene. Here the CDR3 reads CASYTLSVRKTYGYTF. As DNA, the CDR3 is TGCGCCAGCTATACTTTATCGGTTCGAAAGACCTATGGCTACACCTTC.

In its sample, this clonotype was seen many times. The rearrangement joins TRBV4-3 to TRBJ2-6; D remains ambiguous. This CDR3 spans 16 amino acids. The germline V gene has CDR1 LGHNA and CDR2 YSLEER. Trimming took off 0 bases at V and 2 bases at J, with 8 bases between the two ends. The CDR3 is CASSQDLLTGANVLTF. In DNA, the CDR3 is TGCGCCAGCAGCCAAGATCTATTAACTGGGGCCAACGTCCTGACTTTC.

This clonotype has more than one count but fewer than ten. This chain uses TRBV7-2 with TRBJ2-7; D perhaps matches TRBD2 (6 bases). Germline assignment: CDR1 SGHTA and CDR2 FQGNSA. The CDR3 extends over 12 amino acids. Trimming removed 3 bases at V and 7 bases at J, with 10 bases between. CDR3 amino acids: CASSFPGGEQYF. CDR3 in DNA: TGTGCCAGCAGCTTCCCCGGAGGGGAGCAGTACTTC.

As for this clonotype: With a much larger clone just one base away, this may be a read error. The chain's CDR3 is CANSQVWTGHGYTF. In nucleotides, the CDR3 is TGCGCCAACAGCCAAGTCTGGACGGGCCATGGCTACACCTTC. This chain uses TRBV4-1 with TRBJ1-2; D not certain. The CDR3 is made up of 14 amino acids. In germline, CDR1 is MGHRA, CDR2 YSYEKL.

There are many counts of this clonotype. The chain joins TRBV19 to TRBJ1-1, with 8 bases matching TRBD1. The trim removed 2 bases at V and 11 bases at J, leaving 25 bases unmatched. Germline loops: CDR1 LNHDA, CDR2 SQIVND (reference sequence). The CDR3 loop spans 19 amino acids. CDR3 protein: CASSISPGQVLLNRKEAFF. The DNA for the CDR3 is TGTGCCAGTAGTATATCCCCGGGACAGGTCCTTCTTAACAGAAAGGAGGCTTTCTTT.

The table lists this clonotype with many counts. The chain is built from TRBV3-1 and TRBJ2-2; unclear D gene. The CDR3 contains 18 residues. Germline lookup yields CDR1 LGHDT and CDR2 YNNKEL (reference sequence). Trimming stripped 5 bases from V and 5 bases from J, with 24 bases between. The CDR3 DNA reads TGTGCCAGCAGCAAAACCAATCCCATTTCAGGCTTGACCGGGGAGCTGTTTTTT. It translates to CASSKTNPISGLTGELFF. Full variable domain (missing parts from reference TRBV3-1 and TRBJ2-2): DTAVSQTPKYLVTQMGNDKSIKCEQNLGHDTMYWYKQDSKKFLKIMFSYNNKELIINETVPNRFSPKSPDKAHLNLHINSLELGDSAVYFCASSKTNPISGLTGELFFGEGSRLTVL.

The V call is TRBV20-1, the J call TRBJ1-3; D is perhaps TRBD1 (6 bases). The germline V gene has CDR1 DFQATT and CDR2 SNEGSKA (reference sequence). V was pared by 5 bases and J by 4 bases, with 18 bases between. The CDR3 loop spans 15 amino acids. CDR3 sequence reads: CSAFLGGLGGNTIYF. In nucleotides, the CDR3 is TGCAGTGCTTTTCTCGGGGGGCTAGGGGGAAACACCATATATTTT.

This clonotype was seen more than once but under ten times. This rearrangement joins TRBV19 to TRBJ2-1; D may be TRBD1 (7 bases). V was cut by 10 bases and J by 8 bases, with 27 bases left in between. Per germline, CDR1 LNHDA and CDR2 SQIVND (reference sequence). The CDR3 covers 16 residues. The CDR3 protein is CAIPPIQAPGGHEQFF. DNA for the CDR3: TGTGCCATCCCCCCAATTCAGGCCCCAGGGGGGCATGAGCAGTTCTTC.

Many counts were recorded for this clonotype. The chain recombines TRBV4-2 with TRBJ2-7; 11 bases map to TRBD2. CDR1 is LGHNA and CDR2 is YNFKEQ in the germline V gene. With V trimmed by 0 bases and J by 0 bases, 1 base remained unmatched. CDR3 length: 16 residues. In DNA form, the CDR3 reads TGTGCCAGCAGCCAAGATGGGACTAGCGGCTCCTACGAGCAGTACTTC. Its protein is CASSQDGTSGSYEQYF.

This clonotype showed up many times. For the CDR3, the DNA is TGCGCCAGCAGCTGGAGGACAGGGGGGTTACGAGGCTACACCTTC. This codes for CASSWRTGGLRGYTF. This chain links TRBV5-1 with TRBJ1-2; 10 bases map to TRBD1. In germline, CDR1 is SGHRS, CDR2 YFSETQ. V was clipped by 3 bases and J by 8 bases; unmatched bases: 10. The CDR3 is made up of 15 amino acids.

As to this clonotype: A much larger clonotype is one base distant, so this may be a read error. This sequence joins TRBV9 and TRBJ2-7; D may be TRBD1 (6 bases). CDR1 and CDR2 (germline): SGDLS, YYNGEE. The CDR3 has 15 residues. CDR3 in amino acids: CASSPGQDRYYEQCF. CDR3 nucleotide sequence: TGTGCCAGCAGCCCGGGACAAGACAGATACTACGAGCAGTGCTTC.

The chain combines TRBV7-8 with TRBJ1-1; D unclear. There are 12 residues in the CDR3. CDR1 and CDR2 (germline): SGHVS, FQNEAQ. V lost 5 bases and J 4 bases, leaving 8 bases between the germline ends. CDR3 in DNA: TGTGCCAGCAGCCTAGGGCTCACTGAAGCTTTCTTT. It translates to CASSLGLTEAFF.

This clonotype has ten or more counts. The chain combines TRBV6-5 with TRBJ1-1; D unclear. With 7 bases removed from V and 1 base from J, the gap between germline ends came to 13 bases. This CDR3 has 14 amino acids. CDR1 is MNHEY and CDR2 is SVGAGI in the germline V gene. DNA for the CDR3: TGTGCCAGCACCCGGAGCCGGGGGAACACTGAAGCTTTCTTT. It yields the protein CASTRSRGNTEAFF.

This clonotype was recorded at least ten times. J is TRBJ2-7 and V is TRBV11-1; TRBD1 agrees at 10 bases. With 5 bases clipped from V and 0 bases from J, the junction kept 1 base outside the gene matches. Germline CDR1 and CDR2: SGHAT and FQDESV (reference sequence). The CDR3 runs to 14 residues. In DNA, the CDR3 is TGTGCCAGCAGCCGGACAGGGGGCTCCTACGAGCAGTACTTC. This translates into CASSRTGGSYEQYF.